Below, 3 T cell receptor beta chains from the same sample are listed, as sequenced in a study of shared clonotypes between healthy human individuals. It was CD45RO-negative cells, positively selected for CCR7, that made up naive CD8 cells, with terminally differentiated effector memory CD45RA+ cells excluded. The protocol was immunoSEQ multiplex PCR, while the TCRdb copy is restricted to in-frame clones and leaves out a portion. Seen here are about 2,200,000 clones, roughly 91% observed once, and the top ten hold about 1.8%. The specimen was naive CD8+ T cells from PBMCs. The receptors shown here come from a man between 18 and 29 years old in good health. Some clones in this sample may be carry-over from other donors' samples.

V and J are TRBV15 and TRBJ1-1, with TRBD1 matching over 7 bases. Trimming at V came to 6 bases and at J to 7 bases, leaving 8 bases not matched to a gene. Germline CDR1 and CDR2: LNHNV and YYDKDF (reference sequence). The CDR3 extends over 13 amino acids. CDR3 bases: TGTGCCACCAGACTTCAGGGGGATCGTGAAGCTTTCTTT. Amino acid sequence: CATRLQGDREAFF.

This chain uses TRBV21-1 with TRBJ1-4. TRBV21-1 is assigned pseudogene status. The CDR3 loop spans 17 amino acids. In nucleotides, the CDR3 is TGTGCCAGCAGCTTGCGCCGTAGTAATAGCCAGGAGGAAAAACTGTTTTTT. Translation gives CASSLRRSNSQEEKLFF.

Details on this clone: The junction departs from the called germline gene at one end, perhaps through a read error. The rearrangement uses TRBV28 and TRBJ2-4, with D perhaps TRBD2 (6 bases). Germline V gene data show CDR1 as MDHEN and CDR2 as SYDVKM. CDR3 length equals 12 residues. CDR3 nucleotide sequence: TGTGCCAGCAGAAGTTTGGGGGGACTGGGCTATTTC. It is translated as CASRSLGGLGYF.